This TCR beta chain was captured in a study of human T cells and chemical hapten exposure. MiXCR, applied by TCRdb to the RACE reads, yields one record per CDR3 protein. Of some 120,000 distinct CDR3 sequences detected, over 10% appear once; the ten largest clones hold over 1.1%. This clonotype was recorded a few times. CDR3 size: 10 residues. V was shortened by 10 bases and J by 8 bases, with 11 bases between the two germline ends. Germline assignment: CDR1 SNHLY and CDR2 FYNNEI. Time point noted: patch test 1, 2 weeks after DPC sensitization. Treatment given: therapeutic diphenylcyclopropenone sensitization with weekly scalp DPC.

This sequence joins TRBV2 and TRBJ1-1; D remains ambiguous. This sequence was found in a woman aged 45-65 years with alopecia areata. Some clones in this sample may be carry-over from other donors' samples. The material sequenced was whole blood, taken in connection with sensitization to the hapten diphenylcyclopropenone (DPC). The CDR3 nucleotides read TGTGCCACCGCGGCGGAGGAAGCTTTCTTT. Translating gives CATAAEEAFF.